The T cell receptor beta chain described here comes from a study of T cells in Graves' hyperthyroidism and ophthalmopathy. Ophthalmopathy cases scored 3 or more on the Clinical Activity Score and 4 or more on NOSPECS grade, with duration below 3 months. Uncontrolled infection, other autoimmune disease, pregnancy or lactation disqualified patients from enrolment. General study points: Prediction of ophthalmopathy progression came a median approximately 6 months pre-onset.

Amplification of TCR beta CDR3 regions was performed using RNA transcripts as template. The primer set for the first-round RT-PCR of the TCR CDR3 was HTBI. MiXCR was run by TCRdb on the multiplex PCR reads, yielding one entry per CDR3 protein. The profile covers around 350,000 distinct CDR3 sequences, with approximately 16% appearing a single time and around 20% taken by the ten largest. This clonotype appeared many times. Antigen specificity is unknown. The trim removed 5 bases at V and 7 bases at J, leaving 4 bases unmatched. This CDR3 spans 13 amino acids. The receptor was isolated from a woman in her sixties or seventies with Graves' ophthalmopathy. V and J are TRBV12-3 or TRBV12-4 and TRBJ1-2; TRBD1 agrees at 10 bases. The sequenced sample was blood. The CDR3 DNA reads as TGTGCCAGCAGTGGGACAGGGGATACTGGCTACACCTTC. This gives the protein CASSGTGDTGYTF.